This passage covers 15 T cell receptor beta chains from one sample sequenced in a study of PD-1 blockade in classical Hodgkin lymphoma. Data came from immunoSEQ multiplex PCR; TCRdb stores just in-frame clones and leaves some out. This table has about 58,000 clones, more than 85% appearing once. Each patient relapsed following autologous stem cell transplantation, and prior brentuximab vedotin exposure differed. The sequenced sample was peripheral blood mononuclear cells (PBMCs), obtained before the second cycle of nivolumab. Source of these receptors: a human donor with classical Hodgkin lymphoma.

The chain links TRBV10-1 to TRBJ2-2, with 7 bases aligning to TRBD2. The V and J ends lost 4 bases and 6 bases, in that order; junction bases with no gene match: 11. The CDR3 runs to 16 residues. In germline, CDR1 is WNHNN, CDR2 SYGVQD (reference sequence). Here the CDR3 reads CASSAGGGEEAGELFF. CDR3 DNA: TGCGCCAGCAGTGCGGGGGGAGGGGAGGAGGCCGGGGAGCTGTTTTTT.

The chain links TRBV20-1 to TRBJ2-7; D call uncertain. Trimming cost V 0 bases and J 2 bases, with 2 bases left between them. CDR3 length: 11 residues. Germline V CDR1 and CDR2: DFQATT, SNEGSKA (reference sequence). DNA of the CDR3: TGCAGTGCTAGAGAAGCCTACGAGCAGTACTTC. This gives the protein CSAREAYEQYF.

The rearrangement joins TRBV7-2 to TRBJ1-2; 8 nucleotides align to TRBD1. This CDR3 has 16 residues. Germline CDR1 reads SGHTA; CDR2 reads FQGNSA. Unmatched junction bases numbered 8, after V lost 5 bases and J lost 0 bases. CDR3: CASSLEGTGSNYGYTF. For the CDR3, the DNA is TGTGCCAGCAGCCTAGAAGGGACAGGCTCTAACTATGGCTACACCTTC.

This chain links TRBV28 with TRBJ2-7; D unresolved. The CDR3 has 13 residues. V gave up 5 bases and J gave up 0 bases, with 8 bases separating them. Per the germline V gene, CDR1 is MDHEN and CDR2 is SYDVKM. The CDR3 region is CASSRLYSYEQYF. In DNA, the CDR3 is TGTGCCAGCAGTCGTCTGTACTCCTACGAGCAGTACTTC.

This rearrangement joins TRBV9 to TRBJ2-2, with TRBD1 matching 9 bases. Per germline, CDR1 SGDLS and CDR2 YYNGEE. Trimming took 0 bases from V and 5 from J; bases not matched to a gene: 14. The CDR3 spans 19 residues. In DNA, the CDR3 is TGTGCCAGCAGCGTAGCATTGATGGGACAGGGAATAGGGACCGGGGAGCTGTTTTTT. Translation: CASSVALMGQGIGTGELFF. Together with reference TRBV9 and TRBJ2-2, the CDR3 gives the full variable domain: DSGVTQTPKHLITATGQRVTLRCSPRSGDLSVYWYQQSLDQGLQFLIQYYNGEERAKGNILERFSAQQFPDLHSELNLSSLELGDSALYFCASSVALMGQGIGTGELFFGEGSRLTVL.

V is TRBV5-4 and J is TRBJ2-7; 11 bases align to TRBD2. Looked up from germline, CDR1 is SGHNT and CDR2 is YYREEE (reference sequence). The CDR3 consists of 15 residues. The ends lost 1 base at V and 0 bases at J; junction bases unmatched: 0. The CDR3 region is CASSLLAGGSYEQYF. In DNA, the CDR3 is TGTGCCAGCAGCTTGCTAGCGGGAGGCTCCTACGAGCAGTACTTC.

The chain has TRBV5-1 and TRBJ2-7, with TRBD2 identical over 7 bases. CDR1 and CDR2 (germline): SGHRS, YFSETQ. This CDR3 has 16 amino acids. The V segment lost 4 bases and the J segment 3 bases; nucleotides outside the gene matches: 13. The CDR3 DNA is TGCGCCAGCAGCCTCACGGGCGGGAGCAATCACTACGAGCAGTACTTC. Translated: CASSLTGGSNHYEQYF.

The chain uses TRBV21-1 and TRBJ2-2; the D call TRBD2 from the table was never checked on the DNA. TRBV21-1 counts as a pseudogene. The CDR3 runs to 14 residues. The CDR3 region is CASSKNWRAGELFF. The CDR3 coding sequence is TGTGCCAGCAGCAAAAATTGGAGGGCCGGGGAGCTGTTTTTT.

The rearrangement uses TRBV5-1 and TRBJ2-5, with D possibly matching TRBD1 (7 bases). The CDR3 totals 14 residues. V was shortened by 2 bases and J by 5 bases, with 13 bases between the two germline ends. Germline V gene data show CDR1 as SGHRS and CDR2 as YFSETQ. CDR3 sequence reads: CASSLDREEETQYF. CDR3 sequence (DNA): TGCGCCAGCAGCTTAGACAGGGAGGAGGAGACCCAGTACTTC.

The chain employs TRBV7-7 and TRBJ2-1; 15 bases align to TRBD2. The CDR3 totals 17 residues. With 5 bases clipped from V and 8 bases from J, the junction kept 10 bases outside the gene matches. Germline-derived CDR1 and CDR2 are SSHAT and FNYEAQ (reference sequence). Here the CDR3 DNA reads TGTGCCAGCAGCCCAGGACTAGCGGGAGGGCCCGTGGATGAGCAGTTCTTC. This gives the protein CASSPGLAGGPVDEQFF.

The J gene is TRBJ1-1, the V gene TRBV6-5; maybe TRBD1 (6 bases). The CDR3 contains 14 residues. V lost 2 bases to trimming and J lost 3 bases, with 10 bases between them. Looked up from germline, CDR1 is MNHEY and CDR2 is SVGAGI. The CDR3 is CASSYQGQDTEAFF. As DNA, the CDR3 is TGTGCCAGCAGTTACCAGGGACAAGACACTGAAGCTTTCTTT.

The chain couples TRBV9 to TRBJ2-7; tentative D call: TRBD1 (6 bases). The CDR3 consists of 15 residues. V lost 3 bases and J lost 0, with 13 bases in between. CDR1 is SGDLS, CDR2 YYNGEE, per germline. In DNA form, the CDR3 reads TGTGCCAGCAGCGCTACAGGGATGGGCTCCTACGAGCAGTACTTC. Its protein is CASSATGMGSYEQYF.

The rearrangement uses TRBV4-2 and TRBJ2-1, with 7 positions matching TRBD2. J gave up 4 bases and V 0 bases, and 6 bases lay outside the gene matches. Per germline, CDR1 LGHNA and CDR2 YNFKEQ. CDR3 size: 16 residues. This chain's CDR3 is CASSQEQAGIYNEQFF. Here the CDR3 DNA reads TGTGCCAGCAGCCAAGAGCAAGCGGGAATTTACAATGAGCAGTTCTTC.

This clone is medium-sized (0.01 to 0.1%). V gene TRBV29-1 combines with J gene TRBJ2-2, with D uncertain. Germline V CDR1 and CDR2: SQVTM, ANQGSEA. V gave up 6 bases and J gave up 2 bases, with 10 bases separating them. The CDR3 length is 13 residues. CDR3 sequence reads: CSVQDGNTGELFF. The DNA for the CDR3 is TGCAGCGTCCAGGACGGAAACACCGGGGAGCTGTTTTTT.

The chain has TRBV7-9 and TRBJ2-5, with D maybe TRBD1 (5 bases). The CDR3 consists of 15 residues. V was pared by 4 bases and J by 5 bases, with 17 bases between. The V gene's germline CDR1 is SEHNR and CDR2 FQNEAQ (reference sequence). CDR3 in DNA: TGTGCCAGCAGCTCAGAGACAAGGGGCCGGGAGACCCAGTACTTC. It translates to CASSSETRGRETQYF.